This T cell receptor (beta chain) derives from a study of blood T cell repertoires in COVID-19. About the research overall: Italy, Spain and the United States were the sources of the convalescent and acute COVID-19 samples. Sample material is recorded as cDNA or gDNA derived from T cells, B-cell-depleted T cells, or PBMCs.

Methods used by the authors: Reference gene primer amplification yielded estimated nucleated cell counts. Some clones are missing from TCRdb's copy, which holds only in-frame ones; the method was immunoSEQ multiplex PCR. V, J and clone size reflect that table, while D and trimming were determined from the DNA. The table has approximately 110,000 clones, roughly 82% seen once. V lost 6 bases and J 1 base, leaving 9 bases between the germline ends. Germline-derived CDR1 and CDR2 are MNHEY and SVGAGI. This CDR3 has 13 amino acids. The rearrangement uses TRBV6-5 and TRBJ2-5; D is perhaps TRBD1 (6 bases). This TCR came from an elderly woman with active or convalescent COVID-19. The sample taken for sequencing was peripheral blood. The CDR3 loop is CASRRTVQETQYF. CDR3 nucleotide sequence: TGTGCCAGCAGGAGGACAGTCCAAGAGACCCAGTACTTC.